This TCR beta chain was obtained from a study of cytomegalovirus exposure and HLA in healthy donors. The study, taken as a whole, reports: In an earlier analysis, in several hundred donors, most V segments appeared productive either ~90% or ~30% of the time. Reportedly, TCR beta sequences accurately predicted HLA-A and HLA-B alleles in most subjects. CMV serostatus was the only immune exposure information that was available. For TCR beta chains, V- and J-gene trimming was later linked to a missense DCLRE1C variant.

Turning to this clone: Its matching antigen is unknown.

The junction had 8 bases not matched to a gene; V was cut back by 6 bases and J by 0 bases. CDR1 is SNHLY, CDR2 FYNNEI, per germline. The CDR3 is made up of 15 amino acids. The primer mix had 60 Vbeta and 13 Jbeta primers. Assay used: immunoSEQ multiplex PCR; TCRdb lists only in-frame clones, some missing. This table has 55,000 to 75,000 clones, 62% appearing once. The chain is built from TRBV2 and TRBJ2-7; 7 bases line up with TRBD1. Material for sequencing was PBMCs. This receptor was taken from a man under 40 in good health and CMV-seronegative. The CDR3, as DNA: TGTGCCAGCAGGGAACCGGGACAGAGCTCCTACGAGCAGTACTTC. It translates to CASREPGQSSYEQYF.